The rows below give T cell receptor beta chains drawn from one sample of a study of blood T cells in healthy people across ages. TCRdb ran MiXCR on the 5' RACE reads and lists one entry per CDR3 protein. The sample comprises roughly 2 million distinct CDR3 sequences, about 49% of which are singletons, and less than 2.5% rests with the top ten. Sequencing was done on a sample of blood. The receptors shown here come from a woman between 40 and 55 years old in good health. The CDR3 runs from the conserved cysteine through the conserved F or W. Fields, in order: CDR3 DNA, CDR3 protein, J gene, D gene, clone size, V gene. The D gene is left open where the match is weak. Where a row states a size, it is once, few, many or the class of an expanded clone; other rows omit it.

TGCAGTGCCCCCCGGGACAGGAGGCCCTACAATGAGCAGTTCTTC	CSAPRDRRPYNEQFF	TRBJ2-1	TRBD1	-	TRBV20-1
TGCAGCGCTACGACAGGGATCGAGCAGTACTTC	CSATTGIEQYF	TRBJ2-7	TRBD1	-	TRBV29-1
TGTGCCAGCAGCTTACGTGGGGACCTAAGCACAGATACGCAGTATTTT	CASSLRGDLSTDTQYF	TRBJ2-3	-	-	TRBV7-2
TGTGCCAGCAGCCAAGGTGGGGCGGGGTTCTCCTACAATGAGCAGTTCTTC	CASSQGGAGFSYNEQFF	TRBJ2-1	-	once	TRBV3-1
TGTGCCAGCAGCTCCCTTATGGGGACTAGCGGGGTTAGCACAGATACGCAGTATTTT	CASSSLMGTSGVSTDTQYF	TRBJ2-3	TRBD2	-	TRBV7-6
TGTGCCAGCAGAGACAGACAGGGTGTTCACGAGCAGTACTTC	CASRDRQGVHEQYF	TRBJ2-7	TRBD1	-	TRBV6-1
TGTGCCAGCAGCGTAGAATGGGACTCGAGAGAGACCCAGTACTTC	CASSVEWDSRETQYF	TRBJ2-5	-	-	TRBV9
TGTGCCAGCTCACTAAACGCGGTCAGATTTCAAGAGACCCAGTACTTC	CASSLNAVRFQETQYF	TRBJ2-5	-	-	TRBV18
TGTGCCACCAGCGGCCGGGACAGGGGGAAAATTGGGGCCAACGTCCTGACTTTC	CATSGRDRGKIGANVLTF	TRBJ2-6	TRBD1	-	TRBV15
TGTGCCAGCGGGACCTACGGTGAGCAGTTCTTC	CASGTYGEQFF	TRBJ2-1	-	few	TRBV2
TGTGCCATAGGCCTCGGAGTTCAGGGGGAGACCCAGTACTTC	CAIGLGVQGETQYF	TRBJ2-5	-	-	TRBV10-3
TGTGCCAGCAGGAAGGGACTAGCGGGGGGTTACAATGAGCAGTTCTTC	CASRKGLAGGYNEQFF	TRBJ2-1	TRBD2	few	TRBV12-3/TRBV12-4
TGCAGCGTCGGACAGGGCAGGGAAAAACTGTTTTTT	CSVGQGREKLFF	TRBJ1-4	TRBD1	many	TRBV29-1
TGTGCCACCAGTGATTTTAAGGGCTCGGGGCGCTCCTACAATGAGCAGTTCTTC	CATSDFKGSGRSYNEQFF	TRBJ2-1	-	-	TRBV24-1
TGCGCCAGCAGCCAATATACGGGGGCCTACAATGAGCAGTACTTC	CASSQYTGAYNEQYF	TRBJ2-7	-	-	TRBV4-3
TGTGCCAGCAGCCAAAGGCTCAGCACCGGCGCTCTTTTCTTT	CASSQRLSTGALFF	TRBJ1-1	-	once	TRBV3-1
TGCGCCAGCAGCCGAGGACAGCTCTACGAGCAGTACTTC	CASSRGQLYEQYF	TRBJ2-7	-	many	TRBV4-3
TGTGCCACATTGTTAGACCCGTACTCCTACAATGAGCAGTTCTTC	CATLLDPYSYNEQFF	TRBJ2-1	-	few	TRBV6-2/TRBV6-3
TGTGCCAGCAGCTTAAAGGTCCAGCGGGGGCTTACAGATACGCAGTATTTT	CASSLKVQRGLTDTQYF	TRBJ2-3	TRBD2	few	TRBV7-2
TGTGCCAGCACACCTAGCGGGGTATTGGAGACCCGGTACTTC	CASTPSGVLETRYF	TRBJ2-5	TRBD2	-	TRBV2
TGTGCCAGCAGCGACCTGGGACATCATATGAACACTGAAGCTTTCTTT	CASSDLGHHMNTEAFF	TRBJ1-1	-	-	TRBV9
TGTGCCAGCAGTTCGACATTCCGACTGCTCCAAGAGACCCAGTACTTC	CASSSTFRLLQETQYF	TRBJ2-5	-	-	TRBV27
TGTGCCAGCAGCCAAGGACGGAGCTCCTACAATGAGCAGTTCTTC	CASSQGRSSYNEQFF	TRBJ2-1	-	-	TRBV3-1
TGTGCCAGCAGCTTAAGTGGGGCGCGTCGCACAGATACGCAGTATTTT	CASSLSGARRTDTQYF	TRBJ2-3	-	-	TRBV11-2
TGCAGTGCTCCGACTAGCGGGGCCCCCACAGATACGCAGTATTTT	CSAPTSGAPTDTQYF	TRBJ2-3	TRBD2	-	TRBV20-1
TGCGCCAGCAGCTTGTCGGGACAGAAGAAGGAGACCCAGTACTTC	CASSLSGQKKETQYF	TRBJ2-5	TRBD1	-	TRBV5-1
TGCGCCAGCAGCTTCACAGTAGAAGGCGTCCTGACTTTC	CASSFTVEGVLTF	TRBJ2-6	-	-	TRBV5-1
TGTGCCAGCAGCTTGTTTTCGGGGGACCTCACAGATACGCAGTATTTT	CASSLFSGDLTDTQYF	TRBJ2-3	-	-	TRBV5-6
TGTGCCAGCAGGGACCTTTTTTTTTCGAGTCGCGAGCAGTACTTC	CASRDLFFSSREQYF	TRBJ2-7	-	-	TRBV6-1
TGTGCCAGCAGCCTAGATGGCATTCGGGAGACCCAGTACTTC	CASSLDGIRETQYF	TRBJ2-5	-	few	TRBV12-3/TRBV12-4
TGTGCCAGCAGCCCATTAGGAAGCTCCTACAATGAGCAGTTCTTC	CASSPLGSSYNEQFF	TRBJ2-1	-	few	TRBV14
TGTGCCAGCAGCCCTTGGGGAGCTGGCTACGAGCAGTACTTC	CASSPWGAGYEQYF	TRBJ2-7	-	few	TRBV7-2
TGTGCCAGCAGCTACAGGGGTGCGGGGGCCAACGTCCTGACTTTC	CASSYRGAGANVLTF	TRBJ2-6	TRBD1	-	TRBV6-5
TGCGCCAGCAGCTTAGAGTTGGCATCTAACTATGGCTACACCTTC	CASSLELASNYGYTF	TRBJ1-2	-	-	TRBV5-1
TGTGCCACCAGTGGAGGTCGCGCAGATACGCAGTATTTT	CATSGGRADTQYF	TRBJ2-3	-	-	TRBV24-1
TGTGCCAGCAGAAGAAGCGGGAGGGCAAACACCGGGGAGCTGTTTTTT	CASRRSGRANTGELFF	TRBJ2-2	TRBD2	-	TRBV7-2
TGCGCCAGCAGCCAAGATCCCCAGGGGGGGATCACAGATACGCAGTATTTT	CASSQDPQGGITDTQYF	TRBJ2-3	-	-	TRBV4-1
TGTGCCAGCAGCCGGGGGGGAGGAGGCGAGCAGTACTTC	CASSRGGGGEQYF	TRBJ2-7	TRBD2	-	TRBV7-2
TGTGCCAGCAGTTACAAAGTGGGAATGCCCTACGAGCAGTACTTC	CASSYKVGMPYEQYF	TRBJ2-7	-	few	TRBV6-2/TRBV6-3
TGCGCCAGCAGCCAAGCCCGGGGTAGCGGGATGGATGAGCAGTACTTC	CASSQARGSGMDEQYF	TRBJ2-7	TRBD2	few	TRBV4-1
TGCAGTGCTAGGTGGTCCGGGGGCAACGAGCAGTACTTC	CSARWSGGNEQYF	TRBJ2-7	-	few	TRBV20-1
TGTGCCAGCAGTTTCCCGACGATTGGGGCCAACGTCCTGACTTTC	CASSFPTIGANVLTF	TRBJ2-6	-	few	TRBV28
TGTGCCAGCAGCTTAACGGGACAGGGGCCTGATCAGCCCCAGCATTTT	CASSLTGQGPDQPQHF	TRBJ1-5	TRBD1	-	TRBV7-9
TGTGCCAGCAGCTTTCCGGGGGACTCCTACGAGCAGTACTTC	CASSFPGDSYEQYF	TRBJ2-7	-	few	TRBV7-9
TGTGCCAGCAGTCCCTCACAGGGGGCGCTGGCTAACTATGGCTACACCTTC	CASSPSQGALANYGYTF	TRBJ1-2	TRBD1	-	TRBV27
TGTGCCAGCAGCATCCGGACAGGGGTAGATACGCAGTATTTT	CASSIRTGVDTQYF	TRBJ2-3	TRBD1	-	TRBV7-9